The 21 T cell receptor beta chains below come from one sample, sequenced in a study of blood T cell repertoires in COVID-19. Libraries were prepared by immunoSEQ multiplex PCR; TCRdb keeps only in-frame clonotypes and omits some of them. The sample shows 250,000 to 350,000 clones, 75% to 90% of them seen only once. The sequenced sample consisted of peripheral blood. The source of these receptors is a woman aged 25 to 39 with COVID-19, enrolled during active disease.

This clone has just one count. The V gene is TRBV13, the J gene TRBJ2-1, with 11 bases lining up with TRBD2. After removal of 8 bases from V and 8 bases from J, the junction contained 8 bases not matched to a gene. The V gene's germline CDR1 is PRHDT and CDR2 FYEKMQ (reference sequence). The length of the CDR3 is 14 residues. The CDR3 bases are TGTGCCAGCGCGGATCTAGCGGGAGGTGATGAGCAGTTCTTC. Translated, it gives CASADLAGGDEQFF.

This sequence joins TRBV13 and TRBJ2-3, with D perhaps matching TRBD2 (6 bases). The CDR3 covers 15 residues. V was clipped by 3 bases and J by 0 bases, with 10 bases between them. From germline, CDR1 is PRHDT and CDR2 FYEKMQ (reference sequence). The CDR3 region is CASSLRGASTDTQYF. As DNA, the CDR3 is TGTGCCAGCAGCTTGCGGGGCGCTAGCACAGATACGCAGTATTTT.

The V call is TRBV28, the J call TRBJ1-2; a possible D gene is TRBD1 (5 bases). CDR3 length equals 15 residues. Looked up from germline, CDR1 is MDHEN and CDR2 is SYDVKM. V lost 1 base, J lost 4 bases, and 13 bases lay in between. The CDR3 is CASSLLAGQGYGYTF. CDR3 DNA sequence: TGTGCCAGCAGTTTATTGGCCGGTCAGGGCTATGGCTACACCTTC.

The chain couples TRBV24-1 to TRBJ2-5; D not resolved. The ends were cut back, 0 bases at V and 3 bases at J, with 7 bases in the middle. CDR1 KGHDR and CDR2 SFDVKD come from the germline V gene. There are 14 residues in the CDR3. The CDR3 spells CATSDLATEETQYF. CDR3 DNA: TGTGCCACCAGTGATTTGGCGACTGAAGAGACCCAGTACTTC.

This chain connects TRBV24-1 to TRBJ1-1; TRBD1 might be the D (6 bases). The CDR3 has 13 amino acids. Trimming left V 8 bases short and J 7 bases short, with 16 bases between. CDR1 KGHDR and CDR2 SFDVKD come from the germline V gene. In nucleotides, the CDR3 is TGTGCCACCAAGCACAGGGATGGTGGTGAAGCTTTCTTT. It yields the protein CATKHRDGGEAFF.

The gene calls are TRBV9 and TRBJ2-7; possibly TRBD2 for D (7 bases). V dropped 3 bases and J dropped 6 bases, with 16 bases sitting between them. The germline CDR1 and CDR2 sequences are SGDLS and YYNGEE. The CDR3 is 14 amino acids. The chain's CDR3 is CASSAQGGFGEQYF. Here the CDR3 DNA reads TGTGCCAGCAGCGCACAGGGAGGGTTCGGCGAGCAGTACTTC.

This chain connects TRBV18 to TRBJ1-3, with D perhaps matching TRBD1 (5 bases). The CDR3 consists of 14 residues. V was pared by 3 bases and J by 6 bases, with 12 bases between. The germline V gene has CDR1 KGHSH and CDR2 LQKENI. CDR3: CASSPRTMENTIYF. In nucleotides, the CDR3 is TGTGCCAGCTCACCCCGGACAATGGAAAACACCATATATTTT.

The rearrangement links TRBV5-6 to TRBJ1-1, with unresolved D. The CDR3 loop spans 16 amino acids. The V end was cut by 4 bases, the J end by 1 base, with 17 bases between. The germline gives CDR1 SGHDT, CDR2 YYEEEE. CDR3 loop: CASSPGSGIGNTEAFF. The CDR3 DNA is TGTGCCAGCAGCCCGGGATCGGGTATAGGGAACACTGAAGCTTTCTTT.

The rearrangement uses TRBV5-5 and TRBJ1-2, with a tentative D call TRBD1 (6 bases). Trimming shortened V by 2 bases and J by 8 bases, and 13 bases separated the two germline ends. CDR1 is SGHKS and CDR2 is YYEKEE in the germline V gene (reference sequence). The CDR3 consists of 13 residues. The CDR3 here is CASSFSGERGYTF. CDR3 DNA: TGTGCCAGCAGCTTTTCAGGGGAGAGGGGCTACACCTTC.

This chain connects TRBV13 to TRBJ2-6, with 8 bases aligning to TRBD2. Germline V gene data show CDR1 as PRHDT and CDR2 as FYEKMQ (reference sequence). V lost 1 base, J lost 2 bases, and 4 bases stayed unmatched. The CDR3 is 17 residues long. Here the CDR3 DNA reads TGTGCCAGCAGCTTAGAGACGGGAGGGACTGGGGCCAACGTCCTGACTTTC. Encoded protein: CASSLETGGTGANVLTF.

As for this clone: Other DNA sequences within the sample encode an identical CDR3. The chain recombines TRBV5-1 with TRBJ1-4, with TRBD1 matching 10 bases. Germline CDR1 is SGHRS and CDR2 is YFSETQ. The CDR3 totals 15 residues. Trimming cost V 0 bases and J 5 bases; bases outside gene matches: 1. CDR3 in amino acids: CASSLVGQGNEKLFF. CDR3 in DNA: TGCGCCAGCAGCTTGGTGGGACAGGGGAATGAAAAACTGTTTTTT.

This sequence joins TRBV28 and TRBJ1-5; D gene uncertain. The germline V gene encodes CDR1 MDHEN and CDR2 SYDVKM. The V and J ends lost 7 bases and 4 bases respectively, with 17 bases between them. This CDR3 has 15 residues. CDR3: CASKPLGLNNQPQHF. CDR3 coding DNA: TGTGCCAGCAAACCCCTGGGCCTCAATAATCAGCCCCAGCATTTT.

This clone was recorded once. This rearrangement joins TRBV28 to TRBJ2-5, with TRBD1 as a possible D gene (6 bases). CDR1 and CDR2 from the germline V gene are MDHEN and SYDVKM. This CDR3 is built from 16 residues. Between the trimmed V and J ends, which lost 7 bases and 5 bases, there was a span of 23 bases. The CDR3: CASTRDDSLRGETQYF. The CDR3 nucleotides are TGTGCCAGCACACGGGATGATAGCCTTAGGGGGGAGACCCAGTACTTC.

The chain combines TRBV28 with TRBJ1-5; the match to TRBD1 covers 7 bases. The germline V gene has CDR1 MDHEN and CDR2 SYDVKM. V trimming: 4 bases; J trimming: 4 bases; junction bases outside the gene matches: 7. The CDR3 has 15 residues. Here the CDR3 DNA reads TGTGCCAGCAGTTCGGACAGGACCTCGAATCAGCCCCAGCATTTT. This gives the protein CASSSDRTSNQPQHF.

CDR3 residues: CASSPPTSGRTGELFF. CDR3 nucleotides: TGTGCCAGCTCACCACCTACTAGCGGGAGAACCGGGGAGCTGTTTTTT. The chain couples TRBV18 to TRBJ2-2, with TRBD2 identical over 11 bases. V was clipped by 0 bases and J by 5 bases; unmatched bases: 2. Germline CDR1 KGHSH, CDR2 LQKENI. The CDR3 contains 16 residues. Filled out from reference TRBV18 and TRBJ2-2, the complete variable domain reads NAGVMQNPRHLVRRRGQEARLRCSPMKGHSHVYWYRQLPEEGLKFMVYLQKENIIDESGMPKERFSAEFPKEGPSILRIQQVVRGDSAAYFCASSPPTSGRTGELFFGEGSRLTVL.

CDR3 protein: CASSEDSFQPQHF. The CDR3 region has the DNA TGTGCCAGCAGCGAGGACAGTTTTCAGCCCCAGCATTTT. V and J are TRBV7-9 and TRBJ1-5; a weak D match, TRBD1 (6 bases). CDR3 length equals 13 residues. Per the germline V gene, CDR1 is SEHNR and CDR2 is FQNEAQ (reference sequence). V was clipped by 5 bases and J by 6 bases, with 11 bases between them.

V gene TRBV7-6 combines with J gene TRBJ2-2; 7 nucleotides match TRBD2. CDR3 size: 16 residues. The V segment lost 1 base and the J segment 3 bases; nucleotides outside the gene matches: 5. Per the germline V gene, CDR1 is SGHVS and CDR2 is FNYEAQ. CDR3 in DNA: TGTGCCAGCAGCTTAGGAGGCGGGAGATACACCGGGGAGCTGTTTTTT. Protein sequence: CASSLGGGRYTGELFF.

The J gene is TRBJ2-3, the V gene TRBV6-7, with a possible D match to TRBD2 (6 bases). TRBV6-7 is reported as an ORF; its role is uncertain. The CDR3 sequence is 16 residues long. V lost 4 bases to trimming and J lost 2 bases, with 16 bases between them. CDR3 sequence (DNA): TGTGCCAGCAGTTCTCTAGCGCGAGAAAACACAGATACGCAGTATTTT. It translates to CASSSLARENTDTQYF.

This clone was seen a few times. The chain is built from TRBV10-1 and TRBJ1-3; 7 bases agree with TRBD1. V lost 4 bases and J lost 2; bases outside the gene matches: 2. Germline V gives CDR1 WNHNN, CDR2 SYGVQD (reference sequence). The CDR3 length is 14 residues. The CDR3 nucleotides are TGCGCCAGCAGTGGACAGGGCGCTGGAAACACCATATATTTT. It is translated as CASSGQGAGNTIYF.

The gene calls are TRBV9 and TRBJ2-5, with 11 positions matching TRBD2. J gave up 5 bases and V 4 bases, and 10 bases lay outside the gene matches. The CDR3 loop spans 16 amino acids. Germline V gene sequence: CDR1 SGDLS, CDR2 YYNGEE. CDR3 sequence reads: CASSPAVAGGVETQYF. The CDR3, as DNA: TGTGCCAGCAGCCCCGCGGTAGCGGGAGGGGTTGAGACCCAGTACTTC.

The chain combines TRBV12-3 or TRBV12-4 with TRBJ1-5; D gene ambiguous. The CDR3 loop spans 13 amino acids. The ends were cut back, 5 bases at V and 3 bases at J, with 8 bases in the middle. CDR3 nucleotide sequence: TGTGCCAGCAGTCCGGGGTACAATCAGCCCCAGCATTTT. Residues: CASSPGYNQPQHF.